Below are 8 T cell receptor beta chains sequenced from a single sample in a study of CD8 T cells in ankylosing spondylitis. Findings and limits, study-wide: Blood from ankylosing spondylitis patients appeared to carry a characteristic roughly 8-variant TCR beta motif.

These receptors' antigens are unknown. TCRdb independently ran MiXCR on the 5' RACE reads; one entry per CDR3 protein. The profile shows 200,000 to 250,000 distinct CDR3 sequences, approximately 16% of them singletons. Sequencing was performed on blood, either unsorted or a sorted T cell fraction (not recorded which). The receptor source for this set is a male donor with ankylosing spondylitis.

J is TRBJ2-5 and V is TRBV12-3 or TRBV12-4; 7 nucleotides match TRBD2. The CDR3 is made up of 14 amino acids. Losses at the gene ends were 6 bases for V and 4 bases for J; bases not matched to a gene: 8. CDR3 DNA: TGTGCCAGCAGCACCTATGGGGGGGGAGAGACCCAGTACTTC. Its protein is CASSTYGGGETQYF.

This clonotype was seen at least ten times. In DNA, the CDR3 is TGTGCCAGCTCCGCAGGGGGCGCTTACACCGGGGAGCTGTTTTTT. It translates to CASSAGGAYTGELFF. The chain recombines TRBV6-4 with TRBJ2-2; 8 nucleotides align to TRBD1. The CDR3 consists of 15 residues. V trimming: 8 bases; J trimming: 3 bases; junction bases outside the gene matches: 8. In germline, CDR1 is MRHNA, CDR2 SNTAGT.

The rearrangement links TRBV5-1 to TRBJ2-3, with a possible D match to TRBD1 (6 bases). The ends were cut back, 2 bases at V and 0 bases at J, with 13 bases in the middle. The CDR3 length is 16 residues. Germline CDR1 reads SGHRS; CDR2 reads YFSETQ. The CDR3 region is CASSFFGGSSTDTQYF. The CDR3 nucleotides read TGCGCCAGCAGCTTTTTTGGGGGCTCTAGCACAGATACGCAGTATTTT.

This chain uses TRBV18 with TRBJ2-2, with 7 bases matching TRBD1. Germline lookup yields CDR1 KGHSH and CDR2 LQKENI. This CDR3 contains 16 residues. Germline trimming cut 2 bases from V and 3 bases from J; bases unmatched to any gene: 6. For the CDR3, the DNA is TGTGCCAGCTCACCAAAAAGGGGGCCGGACACCGGGGAGCTGTTTTTT. It yields the protein CASSPKRGPDTGELFF.

The chain recombines TRBV4-3 with TRBJ1-1; no reliable D call. V gave up 0 bases and J gave up 3 bases, with 11 bases separating them. The CDR3 has 15 amino acids. Germline CDR1 LGHNA, CDR2 YSLEER. The CDR3 coding sequence is TGCGCCAGCAGCCAAGAGATCAGCGTTTACACTGAAGCTTTCTTT. Translating it yields CASSQEISVYTEAFF.

The sample holds one count of this clonotype. The chain links TRBV6-5 to TRBJ2-1; 9 bases line up with TRBD2. The germline gives CDR1 MNHEY, CDR2 SVGAGI. The CDR3 runs 16 residues. V shed 4 bases, J shed 0 bases, and the junction held 4 bases outside the gene matches. This CDR3 reads CASSSLAGSSYNEQFF. CDR3 nucleotide sequence: TGTGCCAGCAGTTCACTAGCGGGTAGCTCCTACAATGAGCAGTTCTTC.

The chain is built from TRBV7-6 and TRBJ2-5, with a possible D match to TRBD1 (6 bases). The CDR3 totals 16 residues. Between the trimmed V and J ends, which lost 1 base and 2 bases, there was a span of 14 bases. The germline gives CDR1 SGHVS, CDR2 FNYEAQ. The CDR3 region has the DNA TGTGCCAGCAGCTTAGGGTGGGGGCAAACACAAGAGACCCAGTACTTC. Translating it yields CASSLGWGQTQETQYF.

There are a few counts of this clonotype. The chain links TRBV11-3 to TRBJ2-1, with D perhaps TRBD1 (7 bases). Deletions cut 6 bases from V and 7 bases from J, with 16 bases between. The CDR3 spans 14 residues. Germline CDR1 SGHNT, CDR2 YENEEA. The CDR3 bases are TGTGCCAGCAGTCAGGGGGGACTTGGGAATGAGCAGTTCTTC. Protein product: CASSQGGLGNEQFF.